A single sample is the source of the 20 T cell receptor beta chains below, sequenced in a study of control samples from healthy donors and cancer patients. Method: immunoSEQ multiplex PCR; TCRdb's copy keeps in-frame clones and lacks some. The sample includes tens of thousands of clones, roughly 91% seen only once; the top ten take less than 8.5%. Sequencing was carried out using blood. These receptors were collected from an older woman in good health.

The chain carries TRBV27 and TRBJ2-1, with 7 bases lining up with TRBD1. The CDR3 contains 16 residues. The V and J ends lost 1 base and 9 bases, in that order; junction bases with no gene match: 12. Germline-derived CDR1 and CDR2 are MNHEY and SMNVEV (reference sequence). The CDR3 DNA is TGTGCCAGCAGTTTATTAGGGGGCGCAGGTCCTACTGAGCAGTTCTTC. Amino acid sequence: CASSLLGGAGPTEQFF.

The V call is TRBV5-5, the J call TRBJ2-2; D might be TRBD2 (6 bases). Deletions cut 2 bases from V and 3 bases from J, with 11 bases between. The CDR3 is 15 residues long. Germline V gene lookup returns CDR1 SGHKS and CDR2 YYEKEE (reference sequence). Written as DNA, the CDR3 is TGTGCCAGCAGCTTTGGGGGGAGGTACACCGGGGAGCTGTTTTTT. It encodes CASSFGGRYTGELFF.

In this sample, this clone turned up once. V is TRBV28 and J is TRBJ2-3; D ambiguous. The germline V and J ends were trimmed by 11 bases and 0 bases, with 9 bases remaining between them. CDR1 is MDHEN and CDR2 is SYDVKM in the germline V gene. CDR3 length: 12 residues. CDR3 bases: TGTGCCCTCGGCAGTAGCACAGATACGCAGTATTTT. Encoded protein: CALGSSTDTQYF.

V is TRBV6-5 and J is TRBJ1-5; 7 bases line up with TRBD1. The CDR3 loop spans 13 amino acids. Trimming at V came to 6 bases and at J to 9 bases, leaving 8 bases not matched to a gene. Per germline, CDR1 MNHEY and CDR2 SVGAGI. CDR3 region: CASSLTGSGPQHF. The CDR3 bases are TGTGCCAGCAGCTTGACAGGGTCGGGGCCCCAGCATTTT.

This chain uses TRBV19 with TRBJ2-3, with D maybe TRBD2 (5 bases). Trimming pared 6 bases from V and 2 bases from J, leaving 12 bases between. This CDR3 spans 14 amino acids. The germline CDR1 and CDR2 sequences are LNHDA and SQIVND (reference sequence). The CDR3 reads CASSGPAVTDTQYF. In nucleotides, the CDR3 is TGTGCCAGTAGCGGACCAGCGGTCACAGATACGCAGTATTTT.

The chain uses TRBV6-1 and TRBJ2-7; TRBD1 or TRBD2 may be the D gene (6 bases each). CDR3 size: 11 residues. Germline CDR1 is MNHNS and CDR2 is SASEGT. Trimming took off 2 bases at V and 9 bases at J, with 8 bases between the two ends. CDR3 in amino acids: CASSESGAQYF. CDR3 coding DNA: TGTGCCAGCAGTGAATCGGGGGCGCAGTACTTC.

The chain couples TRBV20-1 to TRBJ2-7, with D perhaps TRBD1 (6 bases). Looked up from germline, CDR1 is DFQATT and CDR2 is SNEGSKA (reference sequence). The V end was cut by 5 bases, the J end by 9 bases, with 11 bases between. This CDR3 has 10 residues. CDR3 region: CSAGETGQYF. CDR3 nucleotide sequence: TGCAGTGCTGGGGAGACAGGGCAGTACTTC.

This clone was picked up one time. The DNA of the CDR3 is TGCGCCAGCAGCTTGTCCAGGGTGTCCTACAATGAGCAGTTCTTC. It translates to CASSLSRVSYNEQFF. The chain has TRBV5-1 and TRBJ2-1; D perhaps matches TRBD1 (5 bases). This CDR3 is built from 15 residues. Germline CDR1 and CDR2: SGHRS and YFSETQ. Between the trimmed V and J ends, which lost 1 base and 1 base, there was a span of 9 bases.

The genes are TRBV7-9 and TRBJ2-1, with TRBD1 matching over 10 bases. CDR1 is SEHNR, CDR2 FQNEAQ, per germline (reference sequence). The J segment lost 7 bases and the V segment lost 7 bases, leaving 10 bases of the junction unmatched. CDR3 length equals 15 residues. CDR3 in DNA: TGTGCCAGCAATAAGGGGGACAGGGGTTGGAATGAGCAGTTCTTC. Translation: CASNKGDRGWNEQFF.

The V call is TRBV19, the J call TRBJ1-2; 8 bases map to TRBD1. Looked up from germline, CDR1 is LNHDA and CDR2 is SQIVND (reference sequence). J gave up 8 bases and V 6 bases, and 8 bases lay outside the gene matches. This CDR3 is built from 13 residues. The CDR3 bases are TGTGCCAGTAGATTGGACAGGGCATGGGGCTACACCTTC. Translated: CASRLDRAWGYTF.

V is TRBV6-5 and J is TRBJ1-5; 7 nucleotides agree with TRBD1. The CDR3 length is 14 residues. CDR1 is MNHEY and CDR2 is SVGAGI in the germline V gene. The trim removed 6 bases at V and 0 bases at J, leaving 2 bases unmatched. The CDR3: CASSRQGSNQPQHF. The CDR3, as DNA: TGTGCCAGCAGCCGACAGGGTAGCAATCAGCCCCAGCATTTT.

The chain carries TRBV12-3 or TRBV12-4 and TRBJ1-2, with D uncertain. Trimming shortened V by 8 bases and J by 4 bases, and 14 bases separated the two germline ends. The CDR3 contains 13 residues. CDR3 sequence reads: CASAFGSSYGYTF. CDR3 coding DNA: TGTGCCAGCGCCTTCGGATCCTCCTATGGCTACACCTTC.

Remarks on this clone: The CDR3 does not end in the conserved phenylalanine or tryptophan, so this is likely a read error. The DNA is left out, because the CDR3 cannot be placed on it with certainty; the CDR3 is given as TCRdb lists it. The gene calls are TRBV6-4 and TRBJ1-2; TRBD1, the D gene given by the table, was not confirmed from the DNA. Germline CDR1 MRHNA, CDR2 SNTAGT. The CDR3 comprises 10 residues, both ends counted. The CDR3 sequence: CASDGTDRLP.

The sample holds one count of this clone. This chain connects TRBV7-9 to TRBJ1-1; no definite D call. V shed 6 bases and J shed 0 bases, with 2 bases lying between them. This CDR3 is 11 amino acids long. The germline V gene has CDR1 SEHNR and CDR2 FQNEAQ (reference sequence). The CDR3 DNA reads as TGTGCCAGCAGGCTGAACACTGAAGCTTTCTTT. Translating gives CASRLNTEAFF. Combining the CDR3 with reference TRBV7-9 and TRBJ1-1 gives the whole variable domain DTGVSQNPRHKITKRGQNVTFRCDPISEHNRLYWYRQTLGQGPEFLTYFQNEAQLEKSRLLSDRFSAERPKGSFSTLEIQRTEQGDSAMYLCASRLNTEAFFGQGTRLTVV.

The CDR3 sequence is CASSARSSGGYTGELFF. As DNA, the CDR3 is TGTGCCAGCAGCGCTCGTTCTAGCGGGGGCTATACCGGGGAGCTGTTTTTT. This chain connects TRBV9 to TRBJ2-2; 10 bases match TRBD2. Germline CDR1 and CDR2: SGDLS and YYNGEE. V shed 3 bases and J 5 bases; nucleotides not matched to a gene: 10. The CDR3 has 17 residues.

The rearrangement uses TRBV12-3 or TRBV12-4 and TRBJ1-1, with D unclear. The CDR3 contains 13 residues. Trimming removed 2 bases from V and 1 base from J, with 5 bases in between. In DNA, the CDR3 is TGTGCCAGCAGTTTACGCGCGAACACTGAAGCTTTCTTT. It codes for CASSLRANTEAFF.

The chain joins TRBV6-2 or TRBV6-3 to TRBJ2-5; D is undetermined. The germline V gene has CDR1 MNHEY and CDR2 SVGEGT. The V gene lost 5 bases and the J gene lost 5 bases, with 15 bases spanning the gap. There are 14 residues in the CDR3. CDR3 protein: CASSDGPGHETQYF. The CDR3, as DNA: TGTGCCAGCAGTGACGGCCCCGGTCATGAGACCCAGTACTTC.

The chain recombines TRBV19 with TRBJ2-3, with no clear D. Germline assignment: CDR1 LNHDA and CDR2 SQIVND (reference sequence). Between the trimmed V and J ends, which lost 3 bases and 2 bases, there was a span of 9 bases. This CDR3 is 14 amino acids long. The chain's CDR3 is CASSMVLNTDTQYF. CDR3 bases: TGTGCCAGTAGTATGGTGCTGAACACAGATACGCAGTATTTT.

This sequence joins TRBV29-1 and TRBJ1-1, with TRBD1 identical over 11 bases. CDR1 SQVTM and CDR2 ANQGSEA come from the germline V gene. The ends lost 6 bases at V and 4 bases at J; junction bases unmatched: 7. The length of the CDR3 is 14 residues. The CDR3 here is CSVRTGGMSTEAFF. The CDR3 DNA follows: TGCAGCGTCAGGACAGGGGGCATGAGCACTGAAGCTTTCTTT.

The chain has TRBV28 and TRBJ1-5; D possibly corresponds to TRBD1 (5 bases). The length of the CDR3 is 14 residues. With 5 bases removed from V and 4 bases from J, the gap between germline ends came to 12 bases. Germline CDR1 MDHEN, CDR2 SYDVKM. In DNA form, the CDR3 reads TGTGCCAGCAGTCCAGGACGGGGGAATCAGCCCCAGCATTTT. It is translated as CASSPGRGNQPQHF.